These T cell receptor beta chains were read from a single sample in a study of T cell responses to AZD1222 COVID-19 vaccine. Method: immunoSEQ multiplex PCR; TCRdb's copy keeps in-frame clones and lacks some. The sample comprises 80,000 or so clones, about 90% of which are singletons, and roughly 1.6% rests with the top ten. The material sequenced was peripheral blood, taken on day 0 of AZD1222 vaccination. The receptors shown here come from an adult in good health. Each CDR3 is given with its conserved first and last residue. A D gene is named only where the DNA matches it firmly. Clone sizes are given selectively: once, few, many, or a class where the clone is expanded.

J,size,V,D,DNA,CDR3
TRBJ1-1,few,TRBV19,NA,TGTGCCAGTCACGGGACACCGAACACTGAAGCTTTCTTT,CASHGTPNTEAFF
TRBJ1-3,NA,TRBV11-1,NA,TGTGCCAGCAGCTTAACAGACTCTGGAAACACCATATATTTT,CASSLTDSGNTIYF
TRBJ1-1,NA,TRBV19,NA,TGTGCCAGCCGACAGGCCTTGAACACTGAAGCTTTCTTT,CASRQALNTEAFF
TRBJ1-1,few,TRBV18,NA,TGTGCCAGCGAGACTAGCAGGCGGGAAGCTTTCTTT,CASETSRREAFF
TRBJ1-4,NA,TRBV18,NA,TGTGCCAGCTCACCTAACCGAAATGAAAAACTGTTTTTT,CASSPNRNEKLFF
TRBJ1-1,NA,TRBV19,NA,TGTGCCAGTAGTCCTCGCAGCGACACTGAAGCTTTCTTT,CASSPRSDTEAFF
TRBJ1-1,NA,TRBV24-1,TRBD1,TGTGCCACCAGGGACAGGAGTCCCATGAACACTGAAGCTTTCTTT,CATRDRSPMNTEAFF
TRBJ2-3,NA,TRBV6-2/TRBV6-3,TRBD1,TGTGCCAGCAGTTTGACAGGGGGGTATTTATCTACGCAGTATTTT,CASSLTGGYLSTQYF
TRBJ2-7,NA,TRBV6-1,NA,TGTGCCAGCAGTGAAGCGCTGGACTACGAGCAGTACTTC,CASSEALDYEQYF
TRBJ2-1,once,TRBV12-3/TRBV12-4,NA,TGTGCCAGCAGTGAAACTGAGCAGTTCTTC,CASSETEQFF
TRBJ1-3,NA,TRBV7-9,NA,TGTGCCAACGCGGACAGATCGACTGGAAACACCATATATTTT,CANADRSTGNTIYF
TRBJ1-2,NA,TRBV6-5,TRBD1,TGTGCCAGCTCTCCCGGGACAGGGGTCTATGGCTACACCTTC,CASSPGTGVYGYTF
TRBJ1-2,NA,TRBV5-1,NA,TGCGCCAGCAGCTCAGACGACGGAGCTAACTATGGCTACACCTTC,CASSSDDGANYGYTF